This TCR beta chain came from a study of T cells in Graves' hyperthyroidism and ophthalmopathy. TCR beta CDR3 regions were amplified from RNA. HTBI primers were used for first-round RT-PCR of the TCR CDR3. TCRdb processed the multiplex PCR reads anew with MiXCR; each CDR3 protein has one entry. This sample has about 560,000 distinct CDR3 sequences, with approximately 15% found just once. The CDR3 runs 13 residues. V gave up 7 bases and J gave up 4 bases, with 11 bases separating them. CDR1 and CDR2 from the germline V gene are LNHDA and SQIVND (reference sequence). The specimen sequenced was blood. This receptor was identified in a woman aged 18-35 years with Graves' hyperthyroidism. The V and J genes are TRBV19 and TRBJ1-3; maybe TRBD1 (5 bases). The CDR3 bases are TGTGCCAGTACATCAGGGTTCGGAAACACCATATATTTT. Translating gives CASTSGFGNTIYF.